This TCR beta chain was profiled in a study of blood T cells in healthy people across ages. Germline assignment: CDR1 SGHRS and CDR2 YFSETQ. This CDR3 has 11 residues. V was shortened by 1 base and J by 15 bases, with 11 bases between the two germline ends. With a J-beta primer mix and a sample-barcoded 5' primer, a second PCR ran about 7 to 12 cycles. TCRdb ran MiXCR on the 5' RACE reads and lists one entry per CDR3 protein. Seen here are about 1.5 million distinct CDR3 sequences, roughly two fifths observed once, and the top ten hold about 3.8%. As concerns this clonotype: The antigen remains undetermined.

General observations from the study: It was held that the diversity estimates obtained from one million T cells were underestimates. Researchers report that TCR beta diversity correlated strongly with naive T cell percentage.

The sequenced material came from blood. The TCR sequence derives from a woman under 30 in good health. The chain links TRBV5-1 to TRBJ2-1; tentatively, D is TRBD1 (5 bases). The CDR3: CASSLTGVPFF. CDR3 nucleotides: TGCGCCAGCAGCTTGACAGGTGTTCCGTTCTTC.